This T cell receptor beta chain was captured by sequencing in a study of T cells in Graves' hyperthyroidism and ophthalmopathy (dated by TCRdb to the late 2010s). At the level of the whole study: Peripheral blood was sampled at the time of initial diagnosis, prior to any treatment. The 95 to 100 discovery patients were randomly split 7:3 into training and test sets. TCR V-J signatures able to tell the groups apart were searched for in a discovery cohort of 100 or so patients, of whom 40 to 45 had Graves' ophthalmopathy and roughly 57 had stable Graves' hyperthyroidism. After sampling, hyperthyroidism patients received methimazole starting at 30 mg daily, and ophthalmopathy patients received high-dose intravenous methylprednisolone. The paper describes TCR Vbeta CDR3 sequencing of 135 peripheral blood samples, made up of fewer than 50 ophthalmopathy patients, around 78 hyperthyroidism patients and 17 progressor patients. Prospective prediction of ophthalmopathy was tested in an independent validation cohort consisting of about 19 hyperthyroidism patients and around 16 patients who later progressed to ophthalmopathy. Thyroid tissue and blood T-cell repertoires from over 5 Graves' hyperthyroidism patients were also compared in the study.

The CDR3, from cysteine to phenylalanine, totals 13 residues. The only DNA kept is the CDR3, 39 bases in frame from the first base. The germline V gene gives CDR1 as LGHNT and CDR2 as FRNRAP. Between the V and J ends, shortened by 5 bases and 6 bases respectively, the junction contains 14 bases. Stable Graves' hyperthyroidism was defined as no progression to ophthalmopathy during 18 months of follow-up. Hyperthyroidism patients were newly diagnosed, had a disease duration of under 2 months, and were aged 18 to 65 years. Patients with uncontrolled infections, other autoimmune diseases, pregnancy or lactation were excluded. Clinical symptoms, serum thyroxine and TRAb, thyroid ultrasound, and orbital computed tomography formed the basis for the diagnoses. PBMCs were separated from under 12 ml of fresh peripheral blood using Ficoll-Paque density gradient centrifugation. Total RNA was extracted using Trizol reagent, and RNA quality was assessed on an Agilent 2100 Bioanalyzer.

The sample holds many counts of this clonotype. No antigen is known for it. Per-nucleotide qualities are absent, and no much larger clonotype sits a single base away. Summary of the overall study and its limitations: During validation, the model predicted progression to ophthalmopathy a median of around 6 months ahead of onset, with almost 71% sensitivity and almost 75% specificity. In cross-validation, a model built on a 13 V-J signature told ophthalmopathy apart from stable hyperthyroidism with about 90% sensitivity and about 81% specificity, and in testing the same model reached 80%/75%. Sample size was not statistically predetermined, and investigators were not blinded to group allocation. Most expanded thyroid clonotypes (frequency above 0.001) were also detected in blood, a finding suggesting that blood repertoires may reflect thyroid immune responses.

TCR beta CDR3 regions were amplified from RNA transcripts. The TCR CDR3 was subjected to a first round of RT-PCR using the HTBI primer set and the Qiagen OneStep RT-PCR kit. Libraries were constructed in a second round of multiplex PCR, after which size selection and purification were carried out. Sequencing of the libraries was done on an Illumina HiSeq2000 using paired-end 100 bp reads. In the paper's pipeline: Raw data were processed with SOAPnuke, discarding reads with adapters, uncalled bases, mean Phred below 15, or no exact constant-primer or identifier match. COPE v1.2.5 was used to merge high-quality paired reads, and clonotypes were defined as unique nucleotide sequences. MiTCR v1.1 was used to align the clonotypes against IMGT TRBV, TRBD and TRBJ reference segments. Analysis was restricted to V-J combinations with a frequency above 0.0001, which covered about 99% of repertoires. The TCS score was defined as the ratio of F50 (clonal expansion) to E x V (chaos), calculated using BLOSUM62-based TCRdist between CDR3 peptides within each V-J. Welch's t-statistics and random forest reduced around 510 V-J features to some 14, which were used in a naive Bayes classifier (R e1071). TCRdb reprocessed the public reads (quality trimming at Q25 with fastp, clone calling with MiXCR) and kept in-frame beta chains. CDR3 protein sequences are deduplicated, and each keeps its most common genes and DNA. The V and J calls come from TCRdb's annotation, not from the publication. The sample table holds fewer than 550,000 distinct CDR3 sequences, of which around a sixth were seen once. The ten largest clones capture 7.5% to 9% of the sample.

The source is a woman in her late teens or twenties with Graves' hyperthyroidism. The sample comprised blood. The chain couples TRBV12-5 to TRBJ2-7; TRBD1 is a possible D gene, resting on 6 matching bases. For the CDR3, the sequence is CASGVQGFREQYF. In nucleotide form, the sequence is TGTGCTAGTGGTGTACAGGGATTTCGCGAGCAGTACTTC.